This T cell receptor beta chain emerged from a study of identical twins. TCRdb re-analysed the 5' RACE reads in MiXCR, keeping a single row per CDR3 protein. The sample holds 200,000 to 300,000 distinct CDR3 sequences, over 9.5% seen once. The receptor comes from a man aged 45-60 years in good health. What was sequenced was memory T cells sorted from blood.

In nucleotides, the CDR3 is TGTGCCAGCAGATCTGACAGTTCTATATATGGCTACACCTTC. Translating it yields CASRSDSSIYGYTF. This chain uses TRBV2 with TRBJ1-2; tentative D call: TRBD1 (5 bases). V was clipped by 6 bases and J by 5 bases, with 16 bases between them. The CDR3 length is 14 residues. Germline CDR1 SNHLY, CDR2 FYNNEI.